The 21 T cell receptor beta chains reported below all come from one sample, sequenced in a study of blood T cell repertoires in COVID-19. Data came from immunoSEQ multiplex PCR; TCRdb stores just in-frame clones and leaves some out. The sample records 180,000 or so clones, around 79% being singletons. What was sequenced was PBMCs or T cells enriched from blood (not recorded which). Receptor source: a man in his fifties or sixties who had recovered from COVID-19.

The chain is built from TRBV4-2 and TRBJ1-5; no firm D call. Germline CDR1 LGHNA, CDR2 YNFKEQ. This CDR3 spans 19 amino acids. The V and J ends lost 0 bases and 7 bases respectively, with 25 bases between them. The CDR3 DNA is TGTGCCAGCAGCCAAGATTTTCCCCTGACTATGGGCACCTCCCAGCCCCAGCATTTT. Protein: CASSQDFPLTMGTSQPQHF.

This clone was recorded once. The V and J genes are TRBV28 and TRBJ1-4; D is unresolved. Germline V gives CDR1 MDHEN, CDR2 SYDVKM. The ends were cut back, 2 bases at V and 8 bases at J, with 9 bases in the middle. The CDR3 is made up of 13 amino acids. Here the CDR3 reads CASSLREEEKLFF. CDR3 nucleotide sequence: TGTGCCAGCAGTTTACGAGAGGAGGAAAAACTGTTTTTT.

This clone was observed once. CDR3 residues: CASNRQDRGTGELFF. The CDR3, as DNA: TGTGCCAGCAACCGCCAGGACAGGGGGACCGGGGAGCTGTTTTTT. This chain joins TRBV11-1 and TRBJ2-2, with 10 positions matching TRBD1. Germline loops: CDR1 SGHAT, CDR2 FQDESV (reference sequence). The CDR3 has 15 amino acids. The trim removed 7 bases at V and 5 bases at J, leaving 7 bases unmatched.

The rearrangement joins TRBV9 to TRBJ2-1, with 10 nucleotides matching TRBD2. CDR3 length: 14 residues. Germline CDR1 and CDR2: SGDLS and YYNGEE. Trimming took 2 bases from V and 10 from J; bases not matched to a gene: 6. The CDR3 DNA reads as TGTGCCAGCAGCGTTTACGAGACTAGCGGGGAGCAGTTCTTC. Translated, it gives CASSVYETSGEQFF.

The chain carries TRBV7-6 and TRBJ2-1; 10 nucleotides agree with TRBD2. Germline V gene data show CDR1 as SGHVS and CDR2 as FNYEAQ. The CDR3 totals 15 residues. V shed 1 base, J shed 6 bases, and the junction held 3 bases outside the gene matches. CDR3 nucleotide sequence: TGTGCCAGCAGCTTAGGTAGCGGGAGGCCCAATGAGCAGTTCTTC. Amino acid sequence: CASSLGSGRPNEQFF.

The genes are TRBV11-2 and TRBJ2-7, with TRBD1 as a possible D gene (6 bases). CDR3 length equals 15 residues. Per germline, CDR1 SGHAT and CDR2 FQNNGV. V gave up 1 base and J gave up 0 bases, with 10 bases separating them. The CDR3 DNA is TGTGCCAGCAGCTTAGCCGGACAGCTCTCCTACGAGCAGTACTTC. It encodes CASSLAGQLSYEQYF.

The rearrangement joins TRBV28 to TRBJ1-6; 12 bases map to TRBD1. The CDR3 contains 15 residues. CDR1 and CDR2 from the germline V gene are MDHEN and SYDVKM. With V trimmed by 2 bases and J by 9 bases, 2 bases remained unmatched. As DNA, the CDR3 is TGTGCCAGCAGTTTAGGGACAGGGGGCAGTTCACCCCTCCACTTT. As protein: CASSLGTGGSSPLHF.

The CDR3 DNA sequence: TGTGCCTGCCGGGACAGGGGTGGAGGCCCTTCGGGTGAGCAGTTCTTC. Translation: CACRDRGGGPSGEQFF. The V call is TRBV6-6, the J call TRBJ2-1, with 10 bases fitting TRBD1. V lost 11 bases to trimming and J lost 9 bases; unmatched junction nucleotides: 19. Germline lookup yields CDR1 MNHNY and CDR2 SVGAGI (reference sequence). The CDR3 runs 16 residues.

This clone was picked up one time. This sequence joins TRBV19 and TRBJ1-4; TRBD1 matches at 7 bases. The ends lost 8 bases at V and 0 bases at J; junction bases unmatched: 12. The germline V gene encodes CDR1 LNHDA and CDR2 SQIVND (reference sequence). The CDR3 contains 17 residues. CDR3 region: CASLSSRGFATNEKLFF. The CDR3 bases are TGTGCCAGTTTGTCCAGCAGGGGGTTTGCAACTAATGAAAAACTGTTTTTT.

This chain uses TRBV9 with TRBJ2-2; TRBD2 agrees at 8 bases. Per germline, CDR1 SGDLS and CDR2 YYNGEE. The V segment lost 3 bases and the J segment 2 bases; nucleotides outside the gene matches: 3. This CDR3 region has 15 residues. The CDR3: CASSARGGNTGELFF. CDR3 coding DNA: TGTGCCAGCAGCGCACGGGGGGGAAACACCGGGGAGCTGTTTTTT.

V and J are TRBV18 and TRBJ1-3; D ambiguous. This CDR3 has 16 amino acids. Germline V gene sequence: CDR1 KGHSH, CDR2 LQKENI. Trimming removed 3 bases at V and 0 bases at J, with 12 bases between. The CDR3 coding sequence is TGTGCCAGCTCACCCCTTCTCAGAATCTCTGGAAACACCATATATTTT. Translating gives CASSPLLRISGNTIYF.

In its sample, this clone was seen many times. This chain connects TRBV28 to TRBJ2-1, with 8 bases identical to TRBD2. This CDR3 region has 14 residues. Germline values: CDR1 MDHEN, CDR2 SYDVKM. Germline trimming cut 3 bases from V and 15 bases from J; bases unmatched to any gene: 13. CDR3 loop: CASSFRNFGRAGFF. CDR3 DNA sequence: TGTGCCAGCAGTTTTCGTAACTTCGGGAGGGCCGGGTTCTTC.

This clone has only one observation. The chain uses TRBV10-2 and TRBJ2-7; 8 bases agree with TRBD2. V lost 2 bases, J lost 2 bases, and 8 bases stayed unmatched. Germline lookup yields CDR1 WSHSY and CDR2 SAAADI. CDR3 length: 16 residues. DNA for the CDR3: TGCGCCAGCAGTGAGGGCGGGGGGCCTCCTCCCTACGAGCAGTACTTC. Encoded protein: CASSEGGGPPPYEQYF.

The sample holds a few counts of this clone. The chain combines TRBV9 with TRBJ1-4; 7 positions match TRBD1. V gave up 3 bases and J gave up 8 bases; unmatched junction bases: 10. In germline, CDR1 is SGDLS, CDR2 YYNGEE. The CDR3 is made up of 15 amino acids. This CDR3 reads CASSDRQGPGEKLFF. The CDR3 bases are TGTGCCAGCAGCGACCGACAGGGACCGGGCGAAAAACTGTTTTTT.

J is TRBJ2-1 and V is TRBV27, with 11 bases aligning to TRBD2. Germline trimming cut 2 bases from V and 7 bases from J; bases unmatched to any gene: 4. The CDR3 extends over 15 amino acids. Germline-derived CDR1 and CDR2 are MNHEY and SMNVEV (reference sequence). The CDR3 reads CASSLRLAGSNEQFF. DNA of the CDR3: TGTGCCAGCAGTTTACGACTAGCGGGGTCGAATGAGCAGTTCTTC.

This clone showed up just a few times. The chain joins TRBV4-1 to TRBJ1-1, with TRBD1 matching over 8 bases. Germline lookup yields CDR1 MGHRA and CDR2 YSYEKL. The CDR3 runs 17 residues. V shed 4 bases and J 0 bases; nucleotides not matched to a gene: 10. The DNA of the CDR3 is TGCGCCAGCAGCCGACAGGGGTTACCAATTCTGAACACTGAAGCTTTCTTT. It encodes CASSRQGLPILNTEAFF.

The chain recombines TRBV25-1 with TRBJ1-6; tentative D call: TRBD1 (5 bases). Trimming cost V 5 bases and J 10 bases, with 15 bases left between them. The CDR3 spans 14 residues. The V gene's germline CDR1 is MGHDK and CDR2 SYGVNS. CDR3 nucleotides: TGTGCCAGCAGTTTAACAGGTGTCGGGTCACCCCTCCACTTT. Protein sequence: CASSLTGVGSPLHF. The full variable domain, with the rest looked up from reference TRBV25-1 and TRBJ1-6, is EADIYQTPRYLVIGTGKKITLECSQTMGHDKMYWYQQDPGMELHLIHYSYGVNSTEKGDLSSESTVSRIRTEHFPLTLESARPSHTSQYLCASSLTGVGSPLHFGNGTRLTVT.

The chain recombines TRBV7-9 with TRBJ1-4; D possibly corresponds to TRBD1 (6 bases). Trimming removed 1 base from V and 7 bases from J, with 13 bases in between. Germline V CDR1 and CDR2: SEHNR, FQNEAQ (reference sequence). CDR3 length: 15 amino acids. The CDR3 loop is CASSLETGRSEKLFF. CDR3 DNA: TGTGCCAGCAGCTTAGAAACAGGGAGAAGTGAAAAACTGTTTTTT.

The rearrangement links TRBV5-1 to TRBJ1-6; D gene ambiguous. Germline CDR1 is SGHRS and CDR2 is YFSETQ. Trimming cost V 0 bases and J 11 bases, with 9 bases left between them. This CDR3 comprises 13 residues. CDR3 in DNA: TGCGCCAGCAGCTTGGGAGGGATGGCACCCCTCCACTTT. It translates to CASSLGGMAPLHF.

V usage is TRBV28 and J usage is TRBJ2-1, with TRBD2 matching 11 bases. The germline V gene has CDR1 MDHEN and CDR2 SYDVKM. The CDR3 runs 16 residues. V lost 8 bases, J lost 7 bases, and 13 bases stayed unmatched. CDR3 in amino acids: CASEISGGARNNEQFF. In DNA form, the CDR3 reads TGTGCCAGCGAGATTAGCGGGGGGGCTAGAAATAATGAGCAGTTCTTC.

V usage is TRBV18 and J usage is TRBJ1-1, with D tentatively TRBD1 (6 bases). Germline values: CDR1 KGHSH, CDR2 LQKENI. The CDR3 spans 13 residues. The V end was cut by 2 bases, the J end by 4 bases, with 8 bases between. This CDR3 is CASSPLQGTEAFF. The DNA for the CDR3 is TGTGCCAGCTCACCATTACAGGGCACTGAAGCTTTCTTT. Full variable domain (rest looked up from reference TRBV18 and TRBJ1-1): NAGVMQNPRHLVRRRGQEARLRCSPMKGHSHVYWYRQLPEEGLKFMVYLQKENIIDESGMPKERFSAEFPKEGPSILRIQQVVRGDSAAYFCASSPLQGTEAFFGQGTRLTVV.